The text below deals with one T cell receptor beta chain. No antigen is known for it. Here immunoSEQ multiplex PCR was the method, and the copy in TCRdb shows in-frame clones only, minus some. The table has some 14,000 clones, approximately 80% seen once. This specimen comes from a study of OX40 agonist ivuxolimab in advanced cancers. The wider study: Eligibility rules accepted prior anti-PD-1, anti-PD-L1 or anti-CTLA-4 therapy, and 30% to 40% had some. General study points: The mean number of expanded clones was higher in CD8+ T cells than in CD4+. Determination of antigen specificity was not performed for the expanded peripheral T cells.

V was pared by 0 bases and J by 4 bases, with 6 bases between. This CDR3 contains 12 residues. The V gene's germline CDR1 is GTSNPN and CDR2 SVGIG (reference sequence). The clonotype originates from an adult with an advanced solid tumor such as melanoma, head and neck, liver or kidney cancer. The chain is built from TRBV30 and TRBJ1-2; D unresolved. The specimen was CD4+ or CD8+ T cells sorted from blood, collected in a trial of the OX40 agonist ivuxolimab. The CDR3 region is CAWSVWVYGYTF. DNA for the CDR3: TGTGCCTGGAGTGTCTGGGTCTATGGCTACACCTTC. The variable domain in full, with the rest retrieved from reference TRBV30 and TRBJ1-2, is SQTIHQWPATLVQPVGSPLSLECTVEGTSNPNLYWYRQAAGRGLQLLFYSVGIGQISSEVPQNLSASRPQDRQFILSSKKLLLSDSGFYLCAWSVWVYGYTFGSGTRLTVV.